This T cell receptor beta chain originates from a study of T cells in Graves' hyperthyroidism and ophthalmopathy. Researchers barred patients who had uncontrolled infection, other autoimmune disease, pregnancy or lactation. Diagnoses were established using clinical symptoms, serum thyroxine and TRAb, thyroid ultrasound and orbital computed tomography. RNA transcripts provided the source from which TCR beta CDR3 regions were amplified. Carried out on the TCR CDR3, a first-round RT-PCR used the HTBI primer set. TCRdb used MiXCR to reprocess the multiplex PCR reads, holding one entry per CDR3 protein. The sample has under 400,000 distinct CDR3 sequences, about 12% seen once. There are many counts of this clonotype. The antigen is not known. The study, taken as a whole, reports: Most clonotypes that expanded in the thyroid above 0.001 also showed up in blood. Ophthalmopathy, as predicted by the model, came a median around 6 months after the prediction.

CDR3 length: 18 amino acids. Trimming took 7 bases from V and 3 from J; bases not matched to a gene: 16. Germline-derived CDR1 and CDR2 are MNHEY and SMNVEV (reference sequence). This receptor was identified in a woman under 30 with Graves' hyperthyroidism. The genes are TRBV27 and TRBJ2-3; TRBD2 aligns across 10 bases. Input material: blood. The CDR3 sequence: CASTPVAGGQWSTDTQYF. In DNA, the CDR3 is TGTGCCAGCACTCCGGTAGCGGGAGGCCAATGGAGTACAGATACGCAGTATTTT.